This entry lists 10 T cell receptor beta chains sequenced from one sample in a study of blood T cell repertoires in COVID-19. Repertoires were generated with immunoSEQ multiplex PCR, while TCRdb's copy carries only in-frame clones and drops some. In the table there are nearly 25,000 clones, about 90% of which are singletons. Source material: peripheral blood. These receptors were obtained from a man in his 70s with active COVID-19.

CDR3 loop: CASSLWTGGESGKLFF. The DNA of the CDR3 is TGTGCCAGCAGTTTATGGACAGGGGGCGAATCTGGAAAACTGTTTTTT. V is TRBV27 and J is TRBJ1-4; 11 bases are shared with TRBD1. Germline CDR1 MNHEY, CDR2 SMNVEV (reference sequence). The V segment lost 1 base and the J segment 10 bases; nucleotides outside the gene matches: 8. There are 16 residues in the CDR3.

This rearrangement joins TRBV2 to TRBJ2-7; D might be TRBD2 (5 bases). The CDR3 runs 17 residues. V dropped 4 bases and J dropped 0 bases, with 19 bases sitting between them. Germline lookup yields CDR1 SNHLY and CDR2 FYNNEI. The chain's CDR3 is CASSVFSDGGSSYEQYF. As DNA, the CDR3 is TGTGCCAGCAGTGTGTTCTCAGACGGAGGTAGCTCCTACGAGCAGTACTTC.

The sample holds one count of this clone. The chain carries TRBV7-2 and TRBJ1-1; perhaps TRBD1 as D (6 bases). Germline CDR1 reads SGHTA; CDR2 reads FQGNSA. With 7 bases removed from V and 1 base from J, the gap between germline ends came to 13 bases. The CDR3 is 14 residues long. The CDR3 loop reads CASTVRRGNTEAFF. The CDR3 DNA is TGTGCCAGCACCGTCCGCAGGGGGAACACTGAAGCTTTCTTT.

V usage is TRBV9 and J usage is TRBJ2-1, with unresolved D. CDR1 and CDR2 from the germline V gene are SGDLS and YYNGEE. The length of the CDR3 is 13 residues. Trimming took 1 base from V and 4 from J, leaving 6 bases between them. DNA of the CDR3: TGTGCCAGCAGCGTATACGGGTACAATGAGCAGTTCTTC. Amino acids: CASSVYGYNEQFF.

The chain couples TRBV19 to TRBJ1-2; tentatively, D is TRBD1 (5 bases). Looked up from germline, CDR1 is LNHDA and CDR2 is SQIVND (reference sequence). The CDR3 has 15 residues. Trimming cost V 4 bases and J 2 bases, with 14 bases left between them. The CDR3 region has the DNA TGTGCCAGTAGTACGACAGAATATTTCAACTATGGCTACACCTTC. Its translation: CASSTTEYFNYGYTF. Full variable domain (rest looked up from reference TRBV19 and TRBJ1-2): DGGITQSPKYLFRKEGQNVTLSCEQNLNHDAMYWYRQDPGQGLRLIYYSQIVNDFQKGDIAEGYSVSREKKESFPLTVTSAQKNPTAFYLCASSTTEYFNYGYTFGSGTRLTVV.

The J gene is TRBJ2-7, the V gene TRBV14; TRBD2 agrees at 8 bases. The CDR3 totals 16 residues. The ends lost 4 bases at V and 1 base at J; junction bases unmatched: 9. CDR1 is SGHDN and CDR2 is FVKESK in the germline V gene. The CDR3 DNA follows: TGTGCCAGCAGCCGATGGACGGGGGGGGTTTCCTACGAGCAGTACTTC. This gives the protein CASSRWTGGVSYEQYF.

The table lists this clone with a count of one. The DNA of the CDR3 is TGTGCCAGTGAGAGACAGGGTGGAAAACTGTTTTTT. It encodes CASERQGGKLFF. V gene TRBV19 combines with J gene TRBJ1-4, with 7 bases identical to TRBD1. V lost 8 bases and J lost 10; bases outside the gene matches: 7. The CDR3 covers 12 residues. The germline gives CDR1 LNHDA, CDR2 SQIVND (reference sequence). The full variable domain, its missing parts supplied by reference TRBV19 and TRBJ1-4, is DGGITQSPKYLFRKEGQNVTLSCEQNLNHDAMYWYRQDPGQGLRLIYYSQIVNDFQKGDIAEGYSVSREKKESFPLTVTSAQKNPTAFYLCASERQGGKLFFGSGTQLSVL.

With regard to this clone: One junction end does not reproduce the germline sequence, and a read error may be involved. This same CDR3 is encoded by further DNA sequences in the sample. The V call is TRBV7-3, the J call TRBJ2-7; 8 bases match TRBD1. From germline, CDR1 is SGHTA and CDR2 FQGTGA. The CDR3 totals 13 residues. In nucleotides, the CDR3 is TGTGCCAGTAGCTCCGGGACAGGCTACGAGCAGTACTTC. It codes for CASSSGTGYEQYF. Full variable domain (missing parts from reference TRBV7-3 and TRBJ2-7): GAGVSQTPSNKVTEKGKYVELRCDPISGHTALYWYRQSLGQGPEFLIYFQGTGAADDSGLPNDRFFAVRPEGSVSTLKIQRTERGDSAVYLCASSSGTGYEQYFGPGTRLTVT.

The chain links TRBV7-9 to TRBJ2-7, with 9 bases fitting TRBD1. V lost 5 bases, J lost 2 bases, and 7 bases stayed unmatched. CDR3 size: 15 residues. Germline CDR1 SEHNR, CDR2 FQNEAQ (reference sequence). The DNA of the CDR3 is TGTGCCAGCAGCCCGGGGACAGGGTGGCCCTACGAGCAGTACTTC. Translating it yields CASSPGTGWPYEQYF.

The V and J genes are TRBV2 and TRBJ2-1; 12 bases are shared with TRBD2. The CDR3 runs to 16 residues. Germline V CDR1 and CDR2: SNHLY, FYNNEI. Trimming removed 4 bases from V and 5 bases from J; junction bases left unmatched: 6. CDR3 sequence reads: CASSGASGRANNEQFF. CDR3 nucleotides: TGTGCCAGCAGTGGGGCTAGCGGGAGGGCCAACAATGAGCAGTTCTTC.